The 27 T cell receptor beta chains below come from one sample, sequenced in a study of T cell changes during pregnancy in multiple sclerosis. This table comes from immunoSEQ multiplex PCR, and its TCRdb copy is limited to in-frame clones, with some not included. The profile shows 30,000 to 45,000 clones, over 90% of them singletons. The sequences come from CD4+ T cells from peripheral blood mononuclear cells, collected in the third trimester of pregnancy. Receptors originate from a female donor in good health, enrolled as a control in a pregnancy study.

The chain links TRBV6-5 to TRBJ2-7, with 8 bases lining up with TRBD1. Losses at the gene ends were 2 bases for V and 2 bases for J; bases not matched to a gene: 5. CDR1 is MNHEY, CDR2 SVGAGI, per germline. The CDR3 totals 15 residues. The CDR3 protein is CASSYDAQGAYEQYF. The CDR3 DNA reads as TGTGCCAGCAGTTACGACGCACAGGGGGCCTACGAGCAGTACTTC.

The CDR3 spells CASRMRVLEGYTF. Written as DNA, the CDR3 is TGTGCCAGCAGGATGAGGGTCCTAGAGGGCTACACCTTC. The chain employs TRBV27 and TRBJ1-2; no reliable D call. Germline V CDR1 and CDR2: MNHEY, SMNVEV (reference sequence). This CDR3 is built from 13 residues. V was cut by 6 bases and J by 8 bases, with 16 bases left in between.

V usage is TRBV6-1 and J usage is TRBJ1-3; D remains unclear. V was shortened by 7 bases and J by 2 bases, with 9 bases between the two germline ends. Germline CDR1 and CDR2: MNHNS and SASEGT. The CDR3 consists of 13 residues. The CDR3 coding sequence is TGTGCCAGCAAAGAGGGCGCTGGAAACACCATATATTTT. It yields the protein CASKEGAGNTIYF.

The gene calls are TRBV5-5 and TRBJ2-1; 11 bases fit TRBD2. Germline V gene sequence: CDR1 SGHKS, CDR2 YYEKEE (reference sequence). The ends lost 0 bases at V and 6 bases at J; junction bases unmatched: 2. There are 15 residues in the CDR3. The CDR3 DNA reads TGTGCCAGCAGCTTGGGTAGCGGGGGGGCCAATGAGCAGTTCTTC. This encodes CASSLGSGGANEQFF.

The rearrangement joins TRBV6-4 to TRBJ1-6; D may be TRBD1 (6 bases). V gave up 3 bases and J gave up 9 bases, with 21 bases separating them. CDR1 and CDR2 from the germline V gene are MRHNA and SNTAGT. CDR3 length equals 17 residues. CDR3 residues: CASSERGPSAIGSPLHF. CDR3 nucleotides: TGTGCCAGCAGTGAGCGGGGGCCATCAGCCATCGGTTCACCCCTCCACTTT.

This clone was seen a handful of times. The genes are TRBV19 and TRBJ1-1; TRBD1 agrees at 7 bases. V was clipped by 3 bases and J by 8 bases; unmatched bases: 3. From germline, CDR1 is LNHDA and CDR2 SQIVND (reference sequence). CDR3 length: 12 amino acids. The DNA for the CDR3 is TGTGCCAGTAGTATCCCACAGGGGGAAGCTTTCTTT. Protein sequence: CASSIPQGEAFF.

This clone was observed a single time. The chain has TRBV4-3 and TRBJ1-5, with 7 bases identical to TRBD1. The CDR3 length is 15 residues. The J segment lost 0 bases and the V segment lost 6 bases, leaving 5 bases of the junction unmatched. Germline CDR1 is LGHNA and CDR2 is YSLEER. CDR3 in amino acids: CASRQGLNSNQPQHF. The CDR3 DNA reads TGCGCCAGCAGACAGGGGCTTAATAGCAATCAGCCCCAGCATTTT.

The chain combines TRBV6-1 with TRBJ1-1; 10 bases line up with TRBD1. The CDR3 covers 13 residues. The trim removed 6 bases at V and 4 bases at J, leaving 2 bases unmatched. Germline CDR1 reads MNHNS; CDR2 reads SASEGT. CDR3 coding DNA: TGTGCCAGCAGAGGACAGGGGGGCACTGAAGCTTTCTTT. Protein product: CASRGQGGTEAFF.

The chain uses TRBV5-4 and TRBJ2-1, with TRBD2 identical over 7 bases. The CDR3 contains 14 residues. The junction had 2 bases not matched to a gene; V was cut back by 3 bases and J by 2 bases. The germline gives CDR1 SGHNT, CDR2 YYREEE (reference sequence). The CDR3 DNA sequence: TGTGCCAGCAGCTCTCGGGGGGCCTACAATGAGCAGTTCTTC. Amino acids: CASSSRGAYNEQFF.

The rearrangement uses TRBV6-5 and TRBJ1-6; D is ambiguous. V dropped 0 bases and J dropped 7 bases, with 10 bases sitting between them. The length of the CDR3 is 15 residues. Germline V CDR1 and CDR2: MNHEY, SVGAGI. The CDR3 coding sequence is TGTGCCAGCAGTTACTCTGGCGGGAAGAATTCACCCCTCCACTTT. As protein: CASSYSGGKNSPLHF.

This chain connects TRBV11-2 to TRBJ2-7; 12 bases line up with TRBD1. The CDR3 runs 18 residues. Germline CDR1 reads SGHAT; CDR2 reads FQNNGV. Trimming cost V 4 bases and J 4 bases; bases outside gene matches: 14. CDR3 region: CASSSPGRDRGRRYEQYF. DNA for the CDR3: TGTGCCAGCAGCTCTCCGGGCCGGGACAGGGGGCGCCGGTACGAGCAGTACTTC.

The V call is TRBV18, the J call TRBJ1-1; 7 bases line up with TRBD1. From germline, CDR1 is KGHSH and CDR2 LQKENI. V lost 3 bases to trimming and J lost 10 bases; unmatched junction nucleotides: 14. This CDR3 has 15 amino acids. The CDR3 region is CASSPTGLGAGGAFF. The CDR3 DNA is TGTGCCAGCTCACCTACAGGGTTGGGAGCAGGGGGAGCTTTCTTT. The variable domain in full, completed from reference TRBV18 and TRBJ1-1, reads NAGVMQNPRHLVRRRGQEARLRCSPMKGHSHVYWYRQLPEEGLKFMVYLQKENIIDESGMPKERFSAEFPKEGPSILRIQQVVRGDSAAYFCASSPTGLGAGGAFFGQGTRLTVV.

This rearrangement joins TRBV2 to TRBJ2-3; possibly TRBD2 for D (7 bases). The CDR3 is made up of 11 amino acids. V was trimmed by 10 bases and J by 6 bases, leaving 11 bases between them. Germline V gene sequence: CDR1 SNHLY, CDR2 FYNNEI. In nucleotides, the CDR3 is TGTGCCACCACGGGGGGCGATACGCAGTATTTT. Amino acid sequence: CATTGGDTQYF.

The genes are TRBV5-6 and TRBJ1-5; D uncertain. This CDR3 region has 16 residues. Germline-derived CDR1 and CDR2 are SGHDT and YYEEEE. Trimming pared 0 bases from V and 4 bases from J, leaving 14 bases between. CDR3 in DNA: TGTGCCAGCAGCTTGGCAGAGGGCCGCAAAAATCAGCCCCAGCATTTT. Amino acids: CASSLAEGRKNQPQHF.

This clone showed up just once. The gene calls are TRBV7-2 and TRBJ1-4; D unresolved. Per the germline V gene, CDR1 is SGHTA and CDR2 is FQGNSA. There are 13 residues in the CDR3. Trimming took off 5 bases at V and 0 bases at J, with 4 bases between the two ends. The CDR3 DNA reads TGTGCCAGCAGCCGTTCAACTAATGAAAAACTGTTTTTT. The encoded protein is CASSRSTNEKLFF.

The chain has TRBV29-1 and TRBJ2-7; 7 bases line up with TRBD1. V lost 5 bases and J lost 2; bases outside the gene matches: 6. CDR1 is SQVTM and CDR2 is ANQGSEA in the germline V gene. This CDR3 has 13 residues. The CDR3 bases are TGCAGCGTTAGGGACAGCCAAACCTACGAGCAGTACTTC. Translating it yields CSVRDSQTYEQYF.

V and J are TRBV30 and TRBJ2-3; TRBD2 matches at 13 bases. Germline V lookup: CDR1 GTSNPN, CDR2 SVGIG (reference sequence). Trimming removed 5 bases from V and 4 bases from J; junction bases left unmatched: 3. This CDR3 is 14 amino acids long. The CDR3 sequence: CAWVLAGGPDTQYF. CDR3 bases: TGTGCCTGGGTACTAGCGGGGGGGCCAGATACGCAGTATTTT.

The chain employs TRBV15 and TRBJ2-5; 11 nucleotides line up with TRBD2. The germline gives CDR1 LNHNV, CDR2 YYDKDF (reference sequence). V shed 5 bases and J 2 bases; nucleotides not matched to a gene: 4. CDR3 length equals 15 residues. The CDR3 nucleotides are TGTGCCACCAGCCGAACTAGCGGGGGACAAGAGACCCAGTACTTC. Translated: CATSRTSGGQETQYF.

V usage is TRBV7-3 and J usage is TRBJ2-2; D is uncertain. This CDR3 spans 15 amino acids. Germline V gene sequence: CDR1 SGHTA, CDR2 FQGTGA. Trimming removed 1 base at V and 1 base at J, with 7 bases between. CDR3 bases: TGTGCCAGCAGCTTAATACCAGGGAACACCGGGGAGCTGTTTTTT. The encoded protein is CASSLIPGNTGELFF. Variable domain in full (rest from reference TRBV7-3 and TRBJ2-2): GAGVSQTPSNKVTEKGKYVELRCDPISGHTALYWYRQSLGQGPEFLIYFQGTGAADDSGLPNDRFFAVRPEGSVSTLKIQRTERGDSAVYLCASSLIPGNTGELFFGEGSRLTVL.

The chain combines TRBV18 with TRBJ1-1, with 11 bases fitting TRBD1. The V gene's germline CDR1 is KGHSH and CDR2 LQKENI. The CDR3 consists of 18 residues. With V trimmed by 4 bases and J by 5 bases, 15 bases remained unmatched. The CDR3, as DNA: TGTGCCAGCTCACTATATGCCGGGACAGGGGGGCAGGGGACTGAAGCTTTCTTT. Translating it yields CASSLYAGTGGQGTEAFF.

The chain uses TRBV30 and TRBJ2-2, with D possibly matching TRBD2 (6 bases). The germline CDR1 and CDR2 sequences are GTSNPN and SVGIG (reference sequence). The CDR3 has 14 amino acids. V was cut by 7 bases and J by 4 bases, with 16 bases left in between. The CDR3 spells CASPGRAGTGELFF. The CDR3 DNA sequence: TGTGCCTCACCGGGCCGAGCGGGCACCGGGGAGCTGTTTTTT.

The rearrangement joins TRBV4-3 to TRBJ1-2, with unresolved D. Germline assignment: CDR1 LGHNA and CDR2 YSLEER. This CDR3 is built from 12 residues. V was pared by 0 bases and J by 3 bases, with 2 bases between. This chain's CDR3 is CASSQDYYGYTF. The CDR3 DNA sequence: TGCGCCAGCAGCCAAGACTACTATGGCTACACCTTC.

The V gene is TRBV18, the J gene TRBJ1-6; TRBD1 matches 10 bases. V gave up 3 bases and J gave up 7 bases; unmatched junction bases: 6. This CDR3 is 16 amino acids long. The germline gives CDR1 KGHSH, CDR2 LQKENI. The DNA for the CDR3 is TGTGCCAGCTCACCCAAGACAGGGGGCGAGAATTCACCCCTCCACTTT. Protein sequence: CASSPKTGGENSPLHF. Filled out from reference TRBV18 and TRBJ1-6, the complete variable domain reads NAGVMQNPRHLVRRRGQEARLRCSPMKGHSHVYWYRQLPEEGLKFMVYLQKENIIDESGMPKERFSAEFPKEGPSILRIQQVVRGDSAAYFCASSPKTGGENSPLHFGNGTRLTVT.

The chain has TRBV28 and TRBJ2-1, with D possibly matching TRBD1 (6 bases). The V and J ends lost 6 bases and 6 bases respectively, with 12 bases between them. CDR1 and CDR2 from the germline V gene are MDHEN and SYDVKM. The CDR3 runs 13 residues. The CDR3 region has the DNA TGTGCCAGCAGACTGCCCAGGGGCAATGAGCAGTTCTTC. It specifies CASRLPRGNEQFF.

The chain joins TRBV29-1 to TRBJ2-5; a weak D match, TRBD2 (5 bases). Germline lookup yields CDR1 SQVTM and CDR2 ANQGSEA. This CDR3 region has 13 residues. Trimming cost V 2 bases and J 5 bases, with 12 bases left between them. CDR3 coding DNA: TGCAGCGTTGAAAAGGGAGTTAAGGAGACCCAGTACTTC. Its protein is CSVEKGVKETQYF.

The chain couples TRBV4-3 to TRBJ1-6; 11 nucleotides line up with TRBD1. Germline-derived CDR1 and CDR2 are LGHNA and YSLEER. V lost 0 bases, J lost 10 bases, and 17 bases stayed unmatched. This CDR3 contains 20 residues. CDR3 sequence reads: CASSQDWGQGEVNVRSPLHF. The CDR3 DNA reads TGCGCCAGCAGCCAAGATTGGGGACAGGGGGAAGTTAATGTCCGGTCACCCCTCCACTTT.

V is TRBV9 and J is TRBJ2-3, with TRBD2 identical over 8 bases. This CDR3 contains 15 residues. The J segment lost 6 bases and the V segment lost 5 bases, leaving 11 bases of the junction unmatched. Looked up from germline, CDR1 is SGDLS and CDR2 is YYNGEE. CDR3 DNA: TGTGCCAGCAGTCGTTCTTCGGGGGGGCTGGATACGCAGTATTTT. Translation: CASSRSSGGLDTQYF.